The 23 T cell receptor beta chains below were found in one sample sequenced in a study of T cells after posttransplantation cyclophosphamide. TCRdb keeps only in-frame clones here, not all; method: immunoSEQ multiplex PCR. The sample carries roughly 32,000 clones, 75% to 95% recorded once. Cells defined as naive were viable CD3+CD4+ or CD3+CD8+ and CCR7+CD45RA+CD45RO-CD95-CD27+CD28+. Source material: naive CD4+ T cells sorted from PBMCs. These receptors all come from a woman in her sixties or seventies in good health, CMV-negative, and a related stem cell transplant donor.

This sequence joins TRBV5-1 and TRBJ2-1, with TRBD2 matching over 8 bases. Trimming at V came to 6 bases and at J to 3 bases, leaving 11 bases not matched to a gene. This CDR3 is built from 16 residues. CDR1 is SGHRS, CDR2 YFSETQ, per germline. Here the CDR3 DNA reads TGCGCCAGCACCGACGGGGGGGCCATCGGCTACAATGAGCAGTTCTTC. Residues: CASTDGGAIGYNEQFF. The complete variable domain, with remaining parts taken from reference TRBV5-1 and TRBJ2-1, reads KAGVTQTPRYLIKTRGQQVTLSCSPISGHRSVSWYQQTPGQGLQFLFEYFSETQRNKGNFPGRFSGRQFSNSRSEMNVSTLELGDSALYLCASTDGGAIGYNEQFFGPGTRLTVL.

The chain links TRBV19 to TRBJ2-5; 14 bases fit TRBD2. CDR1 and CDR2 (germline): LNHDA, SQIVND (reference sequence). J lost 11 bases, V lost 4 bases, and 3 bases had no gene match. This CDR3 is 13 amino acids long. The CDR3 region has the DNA TGTGCCAGTAGTACCGGGACTAGCGGGAGTCAGTACTTC. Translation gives CASSTGTSGSQYF.

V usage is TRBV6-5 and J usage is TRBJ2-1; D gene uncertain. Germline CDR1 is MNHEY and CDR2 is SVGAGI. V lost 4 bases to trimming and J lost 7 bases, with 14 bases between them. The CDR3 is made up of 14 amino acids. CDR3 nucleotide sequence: TGTGCCAGCAGTTTCACGGCGGTCGCTAATGAGCAGTTCTTC. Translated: CASSFTAVANEQFF.

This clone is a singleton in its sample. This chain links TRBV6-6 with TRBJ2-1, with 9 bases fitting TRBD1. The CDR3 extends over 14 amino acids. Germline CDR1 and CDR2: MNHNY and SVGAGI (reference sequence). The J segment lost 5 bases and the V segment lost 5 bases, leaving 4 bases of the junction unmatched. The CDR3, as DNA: TGTGCCAGCAGTCCGGGACAGGGTCACAATGAGCAGTTCTTC. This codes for CASSPGQGHNEQFF.

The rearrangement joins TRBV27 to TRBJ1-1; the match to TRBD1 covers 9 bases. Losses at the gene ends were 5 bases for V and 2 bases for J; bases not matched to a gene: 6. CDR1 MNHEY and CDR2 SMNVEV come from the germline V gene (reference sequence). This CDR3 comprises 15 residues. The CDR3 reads CASSKTGGLNTEAFF. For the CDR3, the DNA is TGTGCCAGCAGTAAGACAGGGGGTTTAAACACTGAAGCTTTCTTT.

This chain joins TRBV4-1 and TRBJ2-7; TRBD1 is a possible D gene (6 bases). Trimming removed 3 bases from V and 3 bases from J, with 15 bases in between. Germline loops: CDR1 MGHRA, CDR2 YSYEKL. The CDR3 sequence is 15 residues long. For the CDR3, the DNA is TGCGCCAGCAGCCACGGCGACAGGAGAATCTACGAGCAGTACTTC. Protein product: CASSHGDRRIYEQYF.

CDR3 amino acids: CASSLVGTRQDTQYF. The CDR3 bases are TGTGCCAGCAGTTTAGTGGGGACTAGACAGGATACGCAGTATTTT. This chain joins TRBV27 and TRBJ2-3, with 8 bases fitting TRBD2. V lost 2 bases and J lost 6; bases outside the gene matches: 7. The CDR3 length is 15 residues. CDR1 is MNHEY, CDR2 SMNVEV, per germline (reference sequence).

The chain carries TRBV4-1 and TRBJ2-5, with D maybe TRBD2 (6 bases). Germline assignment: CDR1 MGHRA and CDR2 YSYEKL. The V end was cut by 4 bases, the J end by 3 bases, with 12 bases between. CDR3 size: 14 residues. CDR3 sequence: CASSRGLDKETQYF. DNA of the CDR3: TGCGCCAGCAGCCGGGGACTCGACAAAGAGACCCAGTACTTC.

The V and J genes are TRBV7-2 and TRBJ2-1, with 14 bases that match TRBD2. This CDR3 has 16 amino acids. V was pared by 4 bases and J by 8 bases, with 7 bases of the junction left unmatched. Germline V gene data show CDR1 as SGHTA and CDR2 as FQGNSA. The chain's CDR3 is CASSSRTSGRWDEQFF. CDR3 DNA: TGTGCCAGCAGCTCCCGGACTAGCGGGAGGTGGGATGAGCAGTTCTTC.

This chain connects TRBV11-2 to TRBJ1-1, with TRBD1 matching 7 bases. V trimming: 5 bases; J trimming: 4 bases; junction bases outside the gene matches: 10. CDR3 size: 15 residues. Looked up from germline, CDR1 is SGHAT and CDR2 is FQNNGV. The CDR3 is CASSPLDRVGTEAFF. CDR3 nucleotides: TGTGCCAGCAGCCCATTAGACAGGGTCGGCACTGAAGCTTTCTTT.

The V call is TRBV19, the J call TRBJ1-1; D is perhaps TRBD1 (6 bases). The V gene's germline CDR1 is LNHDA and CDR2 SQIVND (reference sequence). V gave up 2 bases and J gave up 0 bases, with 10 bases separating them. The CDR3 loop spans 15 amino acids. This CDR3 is CASSIKPGVNTEAFF. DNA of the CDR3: TGTGCCAGTAGTATAAAGCCAGGGGTGAACACTGAAGCTTTCTTT.

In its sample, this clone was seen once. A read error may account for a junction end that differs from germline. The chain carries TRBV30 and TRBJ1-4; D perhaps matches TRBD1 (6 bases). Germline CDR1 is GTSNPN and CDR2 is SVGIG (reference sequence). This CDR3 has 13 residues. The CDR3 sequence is CAWSVRGRDIALF. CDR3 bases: TGTGCCTGGAGTGTACGGGGCCGGGACATCGCGCTTTTT.

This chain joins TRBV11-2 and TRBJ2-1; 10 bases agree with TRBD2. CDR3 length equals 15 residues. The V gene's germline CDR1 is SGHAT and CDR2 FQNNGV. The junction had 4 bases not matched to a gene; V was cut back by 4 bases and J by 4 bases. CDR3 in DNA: TGTGCCAGCAGCTCGGGACTAGCGCGATACAATGAGCAGTTCTTC. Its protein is CASSSGLARYNEQFF. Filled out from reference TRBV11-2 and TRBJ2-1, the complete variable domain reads EAGVAQSPRYKIIEKRQSVAFWCNPISGHATLYWYQQILGQGPKLLIQFQNNGVVDDSQLPKDRFSAERLKGVDSTLKIQPAKLEDSAVYLCASSSGLARYNEQFFGPGTRLTVL.

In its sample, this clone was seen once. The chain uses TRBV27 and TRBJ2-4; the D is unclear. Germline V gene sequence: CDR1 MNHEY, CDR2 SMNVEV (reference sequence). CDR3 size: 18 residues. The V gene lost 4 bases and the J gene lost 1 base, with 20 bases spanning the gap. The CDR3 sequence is CASSSAASAGIAKNIQYF. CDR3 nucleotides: TGTGCCAGCAGTTCCGCGGCGAGCGCTGGAATCGCCAAAAACATTCAGTACTTC.

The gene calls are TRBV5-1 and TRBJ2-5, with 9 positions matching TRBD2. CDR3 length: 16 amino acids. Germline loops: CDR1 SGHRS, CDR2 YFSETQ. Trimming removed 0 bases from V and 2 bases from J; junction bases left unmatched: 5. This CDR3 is CASSLGVAGAQETQYF. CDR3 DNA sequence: TGCGCCAGCAGCTTGGGTGTAGCGGGGGCGCAAGAGACCCAGTACTTC.

CDR3 DNA: TGTGCCAGCAGTGTAAGCAGACAAGAAGCTTTCTTT. Its protein product is CASSVSRQEAFF. The chain has TRBV28 and TRBJ1-1; D gene uncertain. The germline CDR1 and CDR2 sequences are MDHEN and SYDVKM. This CDR3 region has 12 residues. Trimming left V 5 bases short and J 8 bases short, with 12 bases between. Full variable domain (outside the CDR3, taken from reference TRBV28 and TRBJ1-1): DVKVTQSSRYLVKRTGEKVFLECVQDMDHENMFWYRQDPGLGLRLIYFSYDVKMKEKGDIPEGYSVSREKKERFSLILESASTNQTSMYLCASSVSRQEAFFGQGTRLTVV.

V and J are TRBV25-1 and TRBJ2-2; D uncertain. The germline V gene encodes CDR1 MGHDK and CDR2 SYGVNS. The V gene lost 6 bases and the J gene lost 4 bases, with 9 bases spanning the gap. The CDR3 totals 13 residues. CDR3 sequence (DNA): TGTGCCAGCAGAACCAGAGGCACCGGGGAGCTGTTTTTT. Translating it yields CASRTRGTGELFF.

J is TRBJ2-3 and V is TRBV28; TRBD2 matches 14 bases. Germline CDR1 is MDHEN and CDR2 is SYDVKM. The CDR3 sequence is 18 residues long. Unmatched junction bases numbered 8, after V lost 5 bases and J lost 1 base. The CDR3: CASSETSGGAWGTDTQYF. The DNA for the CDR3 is TGTGCCAGCAGTGAGACTAGCGGGGGGGCCTGGGGCACAGATACGCAGTATTTT.

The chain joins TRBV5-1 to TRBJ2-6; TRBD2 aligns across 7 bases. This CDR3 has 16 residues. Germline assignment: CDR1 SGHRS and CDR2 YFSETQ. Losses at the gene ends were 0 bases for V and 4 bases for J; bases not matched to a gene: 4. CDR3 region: CASSLGGGSGANVLTF. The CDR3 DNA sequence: TGCGCCAGCAGCTTGGGGGGGGGTTCCGGGGCCAACGTCCTGACTTTC.

In DNA, the CDR3 is TGTGCCAGCAGCCTCGACAGGGGCTCCTACAATGAGCAGTTCTTC. This gives the protein CASSLDRGSYNEQFF. This chain links TRBV7-2 with TRBJ2-1; 8 nucleotides agree with TRBD1. Germline loops: CDR1 SGHTA, CDR2 FQGNSA. CDR3 length: 15 residues. Trimming took 5 bases from V and 0 from J; bases not matched to a gene: 3.

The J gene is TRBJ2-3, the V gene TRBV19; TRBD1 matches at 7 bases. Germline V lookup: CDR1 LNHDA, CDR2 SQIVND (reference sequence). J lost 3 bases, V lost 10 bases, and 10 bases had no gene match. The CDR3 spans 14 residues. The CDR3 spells CATNRGKGTDTQYF. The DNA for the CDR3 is TGTGCCACAAACAGGGGTAAGGGAACAGATACGCAGTATTTT.

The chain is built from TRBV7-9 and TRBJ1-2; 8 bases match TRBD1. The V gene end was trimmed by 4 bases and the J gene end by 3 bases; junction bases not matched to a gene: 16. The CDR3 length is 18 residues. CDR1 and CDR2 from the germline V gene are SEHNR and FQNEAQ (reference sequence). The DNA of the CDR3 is TGTGCCAGCAGCTCCGGACCTCCCCGACAGGGGAAAGACTATGGCTACACCTTC. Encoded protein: CASSSGPPRQGKDYGYTF.

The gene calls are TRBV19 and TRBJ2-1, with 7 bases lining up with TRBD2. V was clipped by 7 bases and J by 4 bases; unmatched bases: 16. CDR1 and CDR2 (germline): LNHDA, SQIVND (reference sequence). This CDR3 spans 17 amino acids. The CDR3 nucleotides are TGTGCCAGTAAGGGTAGGGTGCGGGAGAGAAATTACAATGAGCAGTTCTTC. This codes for CASKGRVRERNYNEQFF.